This T cell receptor beta chain is drawn from a study of vaccination and CD4 T cells after COVID-19. Study at large: Six men and four women formed the convalescents, two being Hispanic. Either the Pfizer-BioNTech BNT162b2 or Moderna mRNA-1273 vaccine was given as two doses. Overlapping spike peptides served as the stimulus for the cells. These peptides came from SARS-CoV-2 and from the common cold coronaviruses HCoV-NL63, HCoV-OC43 and HCoV-229E.

V lost 3 bases and J lost 10, with 9 bases in between. This CDR3 spans 11 amino acids. From germline, CDR1 is ENHRY and CDR2 SYGVKD. The sample holds a few counts of this clonotype. What it binds is not known. Researchers used the Oncomine TCR Beta short-read assay to sequence DNA from cultured CD4+ T cells. TCRdb redid the calling of the PCR reads with MiXCR, one entry per CDR3 protein. The sample holds almost 20,000 distinct CDR3 sequences, 42% seen once. Regarding the study as a whole: Looking at convalescent patients, a median around 90% of reactive clones were present only post-vaccination.

Treatment reported: 10-day PBMC culture with coronavirus spike peptide pools or control peptides (ViraFEST assay). The source of this sequence is a human donor who received a COVID-19 vaccine. The sequencing used CD4+ T cells from blood, cultured in vitro, collected before SARS-CoV-2 vaccination. This chain connects TRBV10-3 to TRBJ1-1; D unresolved. In nucleotides, the CDR3 is TGTGCCATCAGTGACGTAGAAATAGCTTTCTTT. It codes for CAISDVEIAFF.